Listed below are T cell receptor beta chains from one sample, sequenced in a study of blood T cells in healthy people across ages. TCRdb used MiXCR to reprocess the 5' RACE reads, holding one entry per CDR3 protein. The sample has roughly 800,000 distinct CDR3 sequences; over 45% are singletons. Source material: blood. All receptors derive from a man younger than 45 in good health. CDR3s include the opening cysteine and the closing phenylalanine or tryptophan. A D gene is named only where the DNA matches it firmly. Expanded clones are given a class, and other clones once, few, many or no size at all.

clone size	D gene	V gene	J gene	CDR3 protein	CDR3 DNA
.	.	TRBV20-1	TRBJ1-2	CSAPMGAGTNYGYTF	TGCAGTGCCCCTATGGGTGCAGGGACAAACTATGGCTACACCTTC
.	.	TRBV6-5	TRBJ2-5	CASSRDQGETQYF	TGTGCCAGCAGCCGGGACCAAGGAGAGACCCAGTACTTC
once	TRBD2	TRBV5-1	TRBJ2-1	CASSLDGHKDGRAYNEQFF	TGCGCCAGCAGCTTGGACGGCCATAAGGACGGGAGGGCCTACAATGAGCAGTTCTTC
.	.	TRBV7-2	TRBJ2-1	CASSLEYSSYEQFF	TGTGCCAGCAGCTTAGAGTACAGCTCCTACGAGCAGTTCTTC
.	.	TRBV11-1	TRBJ2-5	CASSLAGNQETQYF	TGTGCCAGCAGCTTAGCCGGGAACCAAGAGACCCAGTACTTC
.	TRBD2	TRBV20-1	TRBJ2-1	CSARGTSGRVYNEQFF	TGCAGTGCTAGAGGGACTAGCGGGAGAGTATACAATGAGCAGTTCTTC
.	TRBD1	TRBV20-1	TRBJ2-7	CSARDGQGSYEQYF	TGCAGTGCTAGAGATGGACAGGGCTCCTACGAGCAGTACTTC
.	.	TRBV10-3	TRBJ2-7	CATGDLSEQYF	TGTGCCACCGGGGACTTGTCCGAGCAGTACTTC
.	.	TRBV7-2	TRBJ2-7	CASSLYSYYEQYF	TGTGCCAGCAGCCTATATAGCTACTACGAGCAGTACTTC
.	.	TRBV6-5	TRBJ1-1	CASSYGGGEGRAFF	TGTGCCAGCAGTTACGGGGGAGGGGAGGGAAGAGCTTTCTTT
few	TRBD1	TRBV10-3	TRBJ2-1	CASKDRESAYNEQFF	TGTGCCAGCAAGGACAGGGAATCGGCCTACAATGAGCAGTTCTTC
few	.	TRBV29-1	TRBJ2-3	CSVSNYLNVDTQYF	TGCAGCGTCTCAAATTACTTGAACGTGGATACGCAGTATTTT
.	.	TRBV28	TRBJ2-7	CASRQNRQYEQYF	TGTGCCAGCAGACAAAATCGACAGTACGAGCAGTACTTC
.	TRBD1	TRBV6-5	TRBJ1-1	CASTPDRGTEAFF	TGTGCCAGCACCCCGGACAGGGGCACTGAAGCTTTCTTT
.	.	TRBV15	TRBJ1-2	CATSRDRRAGHSNYGYTF	TGTGCCACCAGCAGAGATCGGAGGGCAGGGCACTCTAACTATGGCTACACCTTC
.	.	TRBV7-2	TRBJ2-5	CASSRDVLRETQYF	TGTGCCAGCAGCAGGGACGTTCTAAGGGAGACCCAGTACTTC
.	TRBD1	TRBV27	TRBJ2-5	CASSLMGTAIQETQYF	TGTGCCAGCAGTTTAATGGGGACAGCAATCCAAGAGACCCAGTACTTC
.	TRBD1	TRBV7-2	TRBJ2-5	CASSTQTGTGETQYF	TGTGCCAGCAGCACCCAGACCGGGACAGGGGAGACCCAGTACTTC
few	.	TRBV28	TRBJ1-2	CASSFGVLYTF	TGTGCCAGCAGTTTCGGGGTTCTCTACACCTTC
.	.	TRBV7-2	TRBJ2-5	CASSSPGRWETQYF	TGTGCCAGCAGCTCGCCGGGACGCTGGGAGACCCAGTACTTC
.	.	TRBV3-1	TRBJ2-1	CASSRQDEQFF	TGTGCCAGCAGTCGCCAGGATGAGCAGTTCTTC
.	TRBD1	TRBV10-3	TRBJ2-2	CAIKKVQGSTGELFF	TGTGCCATCAAGAAAGTACAGGGGTCTACCGGGGAGCTGTTTTTT
few	.	TRBV20-1	TRBJ2-4	CSAEGAKRSKNIQYF	TGCAGTGCTGAGGGAGCAAAGCGATCCAAAAACATTCAGTACTTC
.	.	TRBV3-1	TRBJ2-5	CASSQGGTPGTQYF	TGTGCCAGCAGCCAAGGGGGGACTCCCGGGACCCAGTACTTC
.	TRBD2	TRBV5-8	TRBJ2-1	CASSLALATSGSYNEQFF	TGTGCCAGCAGCTTGGCCTTGGCGACTAGCGGATCCTACAATGAGCAGTTCTTC
.	.	TRBV29-1	TRBJ1-1	CSVESGLGTEAFF	TGCAGCGTTGAATCAGGGTTGGGCACTGAAGCTTTCTTT
once	TRBD2	TRBV6-2/TRBV6-3	TRBJ2-5	CASKAGGLREQYF	TGTGCCAGCAAAGCGGGAGGGCTTCGGGAGCAGTACTTC
few	.	TRBV6-5	TRBJ2-7	CASSYSEGSRSYEQYF	TGTGCCAGCAGTTACTCGGAAGGATCCCGCTCCTACGAGCAGTACTTC
.	TRBD2	TRBV7-2	TRBJ2-3	CASSLMGGTADTQYF	TGTGCCAGCAGCTTAATGGGGGGGACCGCAGATACGCAGTATTTT
.	TRBD2	TRBV10-2	TRBJ2-3	CASRLAGGPTDTQYF	TGCGCCAGCAGGTTAGCGGGAGGGCCTACAGATACGCAGTATTTT
few	TRBD1	TRBV7-7	TRBJ2-4	CASSRGQGDIQYF	TGTGCCAGCAGCCGTGGACAGGGGGACATTCAGTACTTC
once	TRBD2	TRBV3-1	TRBJ2-5	CASTSGGGETQYF	TGTGCCAGCACCTCTGGGGGGGGAGAGACCCAGTACTTC
.	.	TRBV20-1	TRBJ2-5	CSARSPPETQYF	TGCAGTGCTAGATCCCCTCCAGAGACCCAGTACTTC
few	TRBD2	TRBV29-1	TRBJ2-7	CSVARLAGSYEQYF	TGCAGCGTTGCCCGGCTAGCGGGATCCTACGAGCAGTACTTC
once	.	TRBV11-1	TRBJ2-1	CASTPLLEGDEQFF	TGTGCCAGCACGCCCCTACTAGAGGGTGATGAGCAGTTCTTC
.	TRBD1	TRBV29-1	TRBJ2-7	CSVEGAYDEQYF	TGCAGCGTCGAGGGGGCCTATGACGAGCAGTACTTC
.	.	TRBV11-2	TRBJ2-2	CASSLSSGSHWELFF	TGTGCCAGCAGCTTAAGTTCAGGGTCCCATTGGGAGCTGTTTTTT
.	TRBD1	TRBV29-1	TRBJ1-1	CSVVQGARGTEAFF	TGCAGCGTCGTGCAGGGGGCGCGGGGGACTGAAGCTTTCTTT
few	TRBD1	TRBV10-3	TRBJ2-7	CAIKGTGERYEQYF	TGTGCCATCAAAGGGACAGGGGAGAGGTACGAGCAGTACTTC
.	.	TRBV3-1	TRBJ2-5	CASSPPTRIQYF	TGTGCCAGCAGCCCCCCAACTAGGATCCAGTACTTC
.	.	TRBV6-2/TRBV6-3	TRBJ2-7	CASKKGGTYEQYF	TGTGCCAGCAAAAAAGGGGGGACCTACGAGCAGTACTTC
.	TRBD2	TRBV20-1	TRBJ2-5	CSAKTSGIETQYF	TGCAGTGCTAAGACTAGCGGGATAGAGACCCAGTACTTC